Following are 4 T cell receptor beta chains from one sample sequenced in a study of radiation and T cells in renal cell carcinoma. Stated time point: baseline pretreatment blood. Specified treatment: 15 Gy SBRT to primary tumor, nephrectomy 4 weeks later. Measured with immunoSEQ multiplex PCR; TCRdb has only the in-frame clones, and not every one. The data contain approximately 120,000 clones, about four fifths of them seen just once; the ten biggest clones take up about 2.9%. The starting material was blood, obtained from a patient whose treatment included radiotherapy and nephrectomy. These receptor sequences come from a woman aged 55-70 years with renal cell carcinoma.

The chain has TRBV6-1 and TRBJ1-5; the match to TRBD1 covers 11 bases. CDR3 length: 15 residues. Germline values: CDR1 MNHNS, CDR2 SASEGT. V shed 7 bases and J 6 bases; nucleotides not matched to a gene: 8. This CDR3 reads CASNDMDRGPQPQHF. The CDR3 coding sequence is TGTGCCAGCAACGACATGGACAGGGGGCCTCAGCCCCAGCATTTT.

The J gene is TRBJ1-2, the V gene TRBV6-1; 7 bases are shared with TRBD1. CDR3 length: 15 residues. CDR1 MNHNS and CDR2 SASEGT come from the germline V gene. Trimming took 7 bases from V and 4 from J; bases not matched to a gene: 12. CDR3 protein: CASNLIETGIYGYTF. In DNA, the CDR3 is TGTGCCAGCAACCTAATAGAGACAGGGATCTATGGCTACACCTTC.

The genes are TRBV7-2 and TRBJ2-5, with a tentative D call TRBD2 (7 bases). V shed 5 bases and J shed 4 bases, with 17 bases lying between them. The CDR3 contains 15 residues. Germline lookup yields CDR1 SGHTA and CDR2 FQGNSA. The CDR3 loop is CASSAQGGPRETQYF. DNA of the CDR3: TGTGCCAGCAGCGCACAGGGAGGGCCAAGAGAGACCCAGTACTTC.

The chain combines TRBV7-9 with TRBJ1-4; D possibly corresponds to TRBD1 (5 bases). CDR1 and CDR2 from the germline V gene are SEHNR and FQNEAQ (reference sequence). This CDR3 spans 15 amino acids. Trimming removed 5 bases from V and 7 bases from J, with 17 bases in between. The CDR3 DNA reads TGTGCCAGCAGCCCTGGACAAACGAAGGGTGAAAAACTGTTTTTT. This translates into CASSPGQTKGEKLFF.